A single T cell receptor beta chain is shown here with its context. The antigen is undetermined. These data come from a study of T cell responses to AZD1222 COVID-19 vaccine. Findings and limits, study-wide: At 160-218 and 743-854, vaccine-associated CD4 TCRs were dominant, and they spanned spike.

V was clipped by 4 bases and J by 0 bases, with 16 bases between them. The CDR3 is made up of 17 amino acids. Germline V CDR1 and CDR2: SGHTA, FQGTGA. Clones were sequenced by immunoSEQ multiplex PCR, and TCRdb holds only the in-frame ones, with some missing. The sample shows 140,000 to 150,000 clones, about 91% of them seen only once. This specimen was peripheral blood, taken on day 0 of AZD1222 vaccination. This sequence was found in an adult in good health. The V and J genes are TRBV7-3 and TRBJ2-1, with D tentatively TRBD1 (5 bases). This CDR3 reads CASSSSFTGSSYNEQFF. CDR3 nucleotides: TGTGCCAGCAGCTCGTCCTTCACAGGAAGCTCCTACAATGAGCAGTTCTTC. Variable domain in full (rest from reference TRBV7-3 and TRBJ2-1): GAGVSQTPSNKVTEKGKYVELRCDPISGHTALYWYRQSLGQGPEFLIYFQGTGAADDSGLPNDRFFAVRPEGSVSTLKIQRTERGDSAVYLCASSSSFTGSSYNEQFFGPGTRLTVL.